This entry lists 19 T cell receptor beta chains sequenced from one sample in a study of early T cells in non-severe SARS-CoV-2 infection. TCRdb processed the 5' RACE reads anew with MiXCR; each CDR3 protein has one entry. The sample lists around 50,000 distinct CDR3 sequences, 3.5% to 4.5% seen once, with under 6.5% in the top ten. Sequences were obtained from whole blood. The receptors originated from an adult who was a healthcare worker with PCR-confirmed SARS-CoV-2 infection or an uninfected control (not recorded which).

The CDR3 sequence: CASSQDASGRGDTQYF. CDR3 DNA sequence: TGCGCCAGCAGCCAAGATGCTAGCGGGAGGGGGGATACGCAGTATTTT. The chain joins TRBV4-1 to TRBJ2-3; the match to TRBD2 covers 12 bases. The CDR3 runs to 16 residues. With 0 bases clipped from V and 6 bases from J, the junction kept 4 bases outside the gene matches. In germline, CDR1 is MGHRA, CDR2 YSYEKL.

This clonotype has only a few counts. This rearrangement joins TRBV10-3 to TRBJ2-2; TRBD2 might be the D (5 bases). The V gene lost 6 bases and the J gene lost 2 bases, with 19 bases spanning the gap. The CDR3 runs to 17 residues. Per the germline V gene, CDR1 is ENHRY and CDR2 is SYGVKD. In DNA, the CDR3 is TGTGCCATCAGGGGCCCGGGAACCCGATTCAACACCGGGGAGCTGTTTTTT. It is translated as CAIRGPGTRFNTGELFF.

A few counts support this clonotype. The chain combines TRBV2 with TRBJ2-3, with D tentatively TRBD1 (5 bases). This CDR3 region has 13 residues. V gave up 5 bases and J gave up 6 bases, with 12 bases separating them. The germline gives CDR1 SNHLY, CDR2 FYNNEI. CDR3 in DNA: TGTGCCAGCAGTAAATCTAAGGGGGATACGCAGTATTTT. This encodes CASSKSKGDTQYF. The full variable domain, rest sourced from reference TRBV2 and TRBJ2-3, is EPEVTQTPSHQVTQMGQEVILRCVPISNHLYFYWYRQILGQKVEFLVSFYNNEISEKSEIFDDQFSVERPDGSNFTLKIRSTKLEDSAMYFCASSKSKGDTQYFGPGTRLTVL.

V is TRBV29-1 and J is TRBJ1-4; D possibly corresponds to TRBD1 (6 bases). The CDR3 consists of 13 residues. The V end lost 4 bases, the J end lost 4 bases, and 10 bases lay between the germline ends. In germline, CDR1 is SQVTM, CDR2 ANQGSEA. CDR3 coding DNA: TGCAGCGTTGGGGGGCGTTATAATGAAAAACTGTTTTTT. It specifies CSVGGRYNEKLFF.

This clonotype has only a few counts. The chain is built from TRBV25-1 and TRBJ2-3; D gene unclear. Germline CDR1 reads MGHDK; CDR2 reads SYGVNS. The CDR3 spans 13 residues. V dropped 4 bases and J dropped 2 bases, with 7 bases sitting between them. CDR3 in amino acids: CASSGTSTDTQYF. The CDR3 DNA sequence: TGTGCCAGCAGTGGAACCTCCACAGATACGCAGTATTTT.

This clonotype was seen ten or more times. The chain recombines TRBV10-3 with TRBJ1-1, with D possibly TRBD1 on 6 matching bases. Germline V CDR1 and CDR2: ENHRY, SYGVKD. V lost 6 bases, J lost 4 bases, and 12 bases lay in between. The CDR3 consists of 13 residues. The CDR3 region has the DNA TGTGCCATCAGGGGGGGGCCGGGCACTGAAGCTTTCTTT. It yields the protein CAIRGGPGTEAFF.

This clonotype was detected many times. This rearrangement joins TRBV7-8 to TRBJ2-7; D gene unclear. The CDR3 loop spans 15 amino acids. Trimming removed 2 bases from V and 2 bases from J, with 13 bases in between. Germline V gene lookup returns CDR1 SGHVS and CDR2 FQNEAQ. The CDR3, as DNA: TGTGCCAGCAGCTTATCCGACTCTCTAGCCTACGAGCAGTACTTC. This codes for CASSLSDSLAYEQYF.

This clonotype was counted a few times. The V call is TRBV6-5, the J call TRBJ1-3, with a weak D call TRBD1 (5 bases). This CDR3 is 18 amino acids long. Germline CDR1 MNHEY, CDR2 SVGAGI. Trimming stripped 6 bases from V and 0 bases from J, with 21 bases between. CDR3 sequence reads: CASSRRLREPSSGNTIYF. As DNA, the CDR3 is TGTGCCAGCAGCCGCCGACTCAGGGAGCCCAGCTCTGGAAACACCATATATTTT.

At least ten counts were recorded for this clonotype. This chain uses TRBV12-3 or TRBV12-4 with TRBJ1-5; 7 nucleotides align to TRBD1. The CDR3 runs to 14 residues. V shed 6 bases, J shed 1 base, and the junction held 3 bases outside the gene matches. CDR3 in amino acids: CASSRGQSNQPQHF. In DNA form, the CDR3 reads TGTGCCAGCAGCCGGGGACAGAGCAATCAGCCCCAGCATTTT.

In its sample, this clonotype was seen a few times. The chain recombines TRBV29-1 with TRBJ2-7; 8 nucleotides align to TRBD1. Trimming took 4 bases from V and 1 from J; bases not matched to a gene: 3. Germline CDR1 is SQVTM and CDR2 is ANQGSEA. This CDR3 has 13 amino acids. As DNA, the CDR3 is TGCAGCGTTGTGACAGGGGTGTCCTACGAGCAGTACTTC. This codes for CSVVTGVSYEQYF.

This clonotype has ten or more counts. This chain uses TRBV11-3 with TRBJ2-3; no definite D call. The CDR3 has 14 residues. Looked up from germline, CDR1 is SGHNT and CDR2 is YENEEA. V was cut by 3 bases and J by 0 bases, with 7 bases left in between. CDR3: CASSLGYSTDTQYF. The CDR3 coding sequence is TGTGCCAGCAGCTTGGGATATAGCACAGATACGCAGTATTTT.

This clonotype appeared a few times. The chain combines TRBV7-2 with TRBJ2-1, with D unclear. V lost 6 bases to trimming and J lost 4 bases, with 10 bases between them. Germline values: CDR1 SGHTA, CDR2 FQGNSA. This CDR3 contains 13 residues. CDR3 coding DNA: TGTGCCAGCAGATCAGACTCGTACAATGAGCAGTTCTTC. This sequence encodes CASRSDSYNEQFF.

This clonotype appeared many times. The rearrangement joins TRBV5-5 to TRBJ2-3; D tentatively fits TRBD1 or TRBD2 (5 bases each). The ends were cut back, 0 bases at V and 2 bases at J, with 13 bases in the middle. The V gene's germline CDR1 is SGHKS and CDR2 YYEKEE (reference sequence). The CDR3 loop spans 16 amino acids. CDR3 sequence reads: CASSLVPGRATDTQYF. CDR3 sequence (DNA): TGTGCCAGCAGCTTGGTACCGGGACGGGCCACAGATACGCAGTATTTT.

This clonotype has at least ten counts. This chain uses TRBV2 with TRBJ1-5, with D uncertain. V was pared by 6 bases and J by 3 bases, with 6 bases between. In germline, CDR1 is SNHLY, CDR2 FYNNEI. The CDR3 is 12 amino acids. In DNA, the CDR3 is TGTGCCAGCAGCAAGGACAATCAGCCCCAGCATTTT. Protein product: CASSKDNQPQHF. Together with reference TRBV2 and TRBJ1-5, the CDR3 gives the full variable domain: EPEVTQTPSHQVTQMGQEVILRCVPISNHLYFYWYRQILGQKVEFLVSFYNNEISEKSEIFDDQFSVERPDGSNFTLKIRSTKLEDSAMYFCASSKDNQPQHFGDGTRLSIL.

There are many counts of this clonotype. V gene TRBV6-6 combines with J gene TRBJ1-1, with no clear D. The germline V and J ends were trimmed by 4 bases and 2 bases, with 17 bases remaining between them. The CDR3 totals 16 residues. CDR1 is MNHNY and CDR2 is SVGAGI in the germline V gene (reference sequence). CDR3 in DNA: TGTGCCAGCAGTTCCTCAATACAAATGGCTAACACTGAAGCTTTCTTT. It translates to CASSSSIQMANTEAFF.

Many counts were recorded for this clonotype. DNA of the CDR3: TGTGCCAGTAGTATGGGCGGACAGGGAGACATTCAGTACTTC. Translation gives CASSMGGQGDIQYF. The chain has TRBV19 and TRBJ2-4; 8 bases fit TRBD1. CDR3 length equals 14 residues. Germline V gives CDR1 LNHDA, CDR2 SQIVND (reference sequence). Trimming took 3 bases from V and 8 from J; bases not matched to a gene: 6.

This clonotype was seen at least ten times. The chain has TRBV10-1 and TRBJ2-2, with D possibly matching TRBD1 (5 bases). Trimming pared 4 bases from V and 6 bases from J, leaving 9 bases between. Germline CDR1 is WNHNN and CDR2 is SYGVQD (reference sequence). The CDR3 totals 13 residues. CDR3 in amino acids: CASSVRAPGELFF. In DNA, the CDR3 is TGCGCCAGCAGTGTCAGGGCTCCCGGGGAGCTGTTTTTT.

This chain connects TRBV7-9 to TRBJ2-6; D not resolved. The CDR3 is 16 residues long. CDR1 is SEHNR and CDR2 is FQNEAQ in the germline V gene (reference sequence). V lost 5 bases to trimming and J lost 0 bases, with 11 bases between them. CDR3 region: CASSALKSSGANVLTF. DNA for the CDR3: TGTGCCAGCAGCGCACTTAAATCCTCTGGGGCCAACGTCCTGACTTTC.

The chain employs TRBV2 and TRBJ2-5, with D perhaps matching TRBD2 (7 bases). Trimming took off 6 bases at V and 2 bases at J, with 16 bases between the two ends. The CDR3 extends over 15 amino acids. Germline V gene data show CDR1 as SNHLY and CDR2 as FYNNEI. This chain's CDR3 is CASRAFGGQQETQYF. CDR3 sequence (DNA): TGTGCCAGCAGAGCCTTCGGGGGGCAACAAGAGACCCAGTACTTC.